These 8 T cell receptor beta chains originate from one sample sequenced in a study of T cell responses to AZD1222 COVID-19 vaccine (dated by TCRdb to about 2021). To prepare the library, the immunoSEQ multiplex PCR assay was applied. TCRdb provides this immuneACCESS table in a form limited to in-frame rearrangements. Some clones are lacking; in checked studies, under half of them reflect an unresolved V gene, and why the rest are absent is not known. The table for this sample lists about 94,000 clones; 75% to 90% of them were counted only once. The ten largest clones take up 4.5% to 5% of the sample. What this sample's time point label stands for: about 28 days (+/-7) after the second vaccine dose. The specimen was peripheral blood, collected 28 days after the second AZD1222 dose. The receptors shown here come from an adult who received the AZD1222 COVID-19 vaccine.

The chain is built from TRBV11-1 and TRBJ2-5; 7 nucleotides line up with TRBD2. The J segment lost 4 bases and the V segment lost 1 base, leaving 3 bases of the junction unmatched. Germline CDR1 is SGHAT and CDR2 is FQDESV (reference sequence). The CDR3 length is 14 residues. The CDR3 loop reads CASSLGGGLETQYF. CDR3 DNA sequence: TGTGCCAGCAGCTTAGGGGGAGGGCTAGAGACCCAGTACTTC.

This sequence joins TRBV11-2 and TRBJ2-7; maybe TRBD1 (6 bases). CDR3 size: 14 residues. Between the trimmed V and J ends, which lost 5 bases and 7 bases, there was a span of 18 bases. Germline V CDR1 and CDR2: SGHAT, FQNNGV. CDR3: CASSQQGTIAEQYF. DNA of the CDR3: TGTGCCAGCAGCCAGCAAGGGACAATCGCGGAGCAGTACTTC.

This clone has a single count. The chain recombines TRBV12-1 with TRBJ1-1. TRBV12-1 is noted as a pseudogene. The CDR3 covers 12 residues. CDR3: CASSFSRGLAFF. CDR3 coding DNA: TGTGCCAGCAGCTTTTCACGGGGGCTGGCTTTCTTT.

The gene calls are TRBV12-3 or TRBV12-4 and TRBJ1-2; no reliable D call. V dropped 2 bases and J dropped 3 bases, with 4 bases sitting between them. The CDR3 runs 12 residues. In DNA, the CDR3 is TGTGCCAGCAGTTTAAGGGACTATGGCTACACCTTC. Translating it yields CASSLRDYGYTF.

V usage is TRBV6-2 or TRBV6-3 and J usage is TRBJ2-3, with TRBD1 as a possible D gene (6 bases). The germline V gene encodes CDR1 MNHEY and CDR2 SVGEGT. The length of the CDR3 is 12 residues. V shed 6 bases and J shed 7 bases, with 11 bases lying between them. The CDR3 DNA follows: TGTGCCAGCAGCCTCAGGGGTAATACGCAGTATTTT. Protein product: CASSLRGNTQYF.

The chain employs TRBV6-1 and TRBJ2-7, with D possibly being TRBD1 (6 bases). Germline V gene sequence: CDR1 MNHNS, CDR2 SASEGT. Trimming removed 1 base at V and 2 bases at J, with 6 bases between. The CDR3 is 13 amino acids. The CDR3 DNA is TGTGCCAGCAGTGAAGAGGGGGCCTACGAGCAGTACTTC. Translating gives CASSEEGAYEQYF.

This chain connects TRBV18 to TRBJ2-7; 7 bases agree with TRBD2. Germline-derived CDR1 and CDR2 are KGHSH and LQKENI. The CDR3 is 15 residues long. V lost 5 bases, J lost 0 bases, and 7 bases stayed unmatched. The CDR3 sequence: CASSSTSLSSYEQYF. The CDR3 DNA reads TGTGCCAGCTCATCGACTAGCTTGAGCTCCTACGAGCAGTACTTC. Looking up the rest from reference TRBV18 and TRBJ2-7 gives the full variable domain: NAGVMQNPRHLVRRRGQEARLRCSPMKGHSHVYWYRQLPEEGLKFMVYLQKENIIDESGMPKERFSAEFPKEGPSILRIQQVVRGDSAAYFCASSSTSLSSYEQYFGPGTRLTVT.

In nucleotides, the CDR3 is TGTGCCAGCAGTTTTTCGGTGTCCACTGAAGCTTTCTTT. It codes for CASSFSVSTEAFF. The genes are TRBV28 and TRBJ1-1; D is unclear. The ends were cut back, 3 bases at V and 4 bases at J, with 9 bases in the middle. CDR1 is MDHEN, CDR2 SYDVKM, per germline. The CDR3 loop spans 13 amino acids.